These 27 T cell receptor beta chains were all obtained from the same sample, sequenced in a study of molecular identifiers for immune sequencing clone quantification. TCRdb re-called the PCR reads with MiXCR, one entry per CDR3 protein. The sample includes about half a million distinct CDR3 sequences, around 21% seen only once; the top ten take about 0.84%. The specimen was naive CD8+ T cells from blood, with Jurkat cell RNA spiked in. The subset denotes: FACS-sorted CD8+CD4-CCR7+CD45RA+ naive T cells. The receptors were gathered from a human donor in good health. Some libraries in this study had Jurkat cell RNA spiked in.

This clonotype was observed at least ten times. V and J are TRBV30 and TRBJ2-2; D possibly corresponds to TRBD1 (6 bases). The CDR3 is 16 amino acids. In germline, CDR1 is GTSNPN, CDR2 SVGIG (reference sequence). V was cut by 0 bases and J by 0 bases, with 11 bases left in between. The CDR3 DNA sequence: TGTGCCTGGAGTGTACCGGACAGACCGAACACCGGGGAGCTGTTTTTT. Protein sequence: CAWSVPDRPNTGELFF. The full variable domain, its missing parts supplied by reference TRBV30 and TRBJ2-2, is SQTIHQWPATLVQPVGSPLSLECTVEGTSNPNLYWYRQAAGRGLQLLFYSVGIGQISSEVPQNLSASRPQDRQFILSSKKLLLSDSGFYLCAWSVPDRPNTGELFFGEGSRLTVL.

This chain joins TRBV7-9 and TRBJ1-6; D is possibly TRBD1 (6 bases). Germline-derived CDR1 and CDR2 are SEHNR and FQNEAQ (reference sequence). This CDR3 is built from 15 residues. The V and J ends lost 6 bases and 8 bases respectively, with 17 bases between them. Written as DNA, the CDR3 is TGTGCCAGCAGAGTAACGGGGGGCTCTGATTCACCCCTCCACTTT. Translated, it gives CASRVTGGSDSPLHF.

This CDR3 reads CASSDLSGISSGANVLTF. The DNA of the CDR3 is TGTGCCAGCAGCGACCTTAGCGGGATCAGCTCTGGGGCCAACGTCCTGACTTTC. The genes are TRBV9 and TRBJ2-6, with 8 positions matching TRBD2. The CDR3 covers 18 residues. Germline values: CDR1 SGDLS, CDR2 YYNGEE. J was trimmed by 0 bases and V by 3 bases; bases with no gene match: 8.

There are many counts of this clonotype. The chain joins TRBV20-1 to TRBJ2-7, with TRBD1 matching 7 bases. The germline CDR1 and CDR2 sequences are DFQATT and SNEGSKA (reference sequence). The CDR3 contains 14 residues. The ends lost 2 bases at V and 2 bases at J; junction bases unmatched: 6. CDR3 coding DNA: TGCAGTGCTAGAAATAGGGACAGCCCCTACGAGCAGTACTTC. Its protein product is CSARNRDSPYEQYF.

This clonotype has just a few counts. The junction does not match germline at one end; this may be a read error. The chain couples TRBV5-3 to TRBJ1-2, with D uncertain. TRBV5-3 is identified as an open reading frame with a role that is uncertain. CDR3 length: 18 amino acids. DNA of the CDR3: TGTGCCAGCAGCTTGGAGGCAGCGAGCGGGTTCTCTAACTATGGCTACACCTTC. Its translation: CASSLEAASGFSNYGYTF.

Ten or more counts support this clonotype. The chain carries TRBV29-1 and TRBJ2-7; 8 positions match TRBD2. Germline V gene lookup returns CDR1 SQVTM and CDR2 ANQGSEA. The CDR3 is made up of 13 amino acids. The J segment lost 4 bases and the V segment lost 4 bases, leaving 6 bases of the junction unmatched. CDR3 amino acids: CSVAGGVGYEQYF. CDR3 DNA sequence: TGCAGCGTTGCCGGGGGGGTTGGTTACGAGCAGTACTTC.

This clonotype was seen repeatedly, ten times or more. The chain combines TRBV4-3 with TRBJ2-7; D is unclear. The CDR3 contains 13 residues. V gave up 3 bases and J gave up 3 bases, with 9 bases separating them. The germline V gene encodes CDR1 LGHNA and CDR2 YSLEER. CDR3 coding DNA: TGCGCCAGCAGCCAGGCATTGAACTACGAGCAGTACTTC. Residues: CASSQALNYEQYF.

This clonotype showed up many times. The V call is TRBV28, the J call TRBJ1-5; 7 bases are a match to TRBD1. Trimming at V came to 4 bases and at J to 1 base, leaving 4 bases not matched to a gene. Germline CDR1 is MDHEN and CDR2 is SYDVKM. There are 15 residues in the CDR3. In nucleotides, the CDR3 is TGTGCCAGCAGTTATGACAGGGCCAGCAATCAGCCCCAGCATTTT. This translates into CASSYDRASNQPQHF.

In this sample, this clonotype turned up a few times. The chain employs TRBV5-6 and TRBJ1-1; D is unresolved. The ends were cut back, 1 base at V and 5 bases at J, with 12 bases in the middle. Looked up from germline, CDR1 is SGHDT and CDR2 is YYEEEE. CDR3 length equals 14 residues. CDR3 loop: CASSLKMSWTEAFF. The CDR3 coding sequence is TGTGCCAGCAGCTTGAAGATGAGTTGGACTGAAGCTTTCTTT.

DNA of the CDR3: TGTGCCAGCAGCTTGGGACTAACACCCTCCTACGAGCAGTACTTC. This translates into CASSLGLTPSYEQYF. This chain uses TRBV5-6 with TRBJ2-7; D possibly corresponds to TRBD2 (5 bases). This CDR3 has 15 amino acids. With 0 bases removed from V and 0 bases from J, the gap between germline ends came to 10 bases. In germline, CDR1 is SGHDT, CDR2 YYEEEE.

This chain connects TRBV3-1 to TRBJ1-2; no clear D gene. Trimming stripped 4 bases from V and 4 bases from J, with 28 bases between. Germline CDR1 LGHDT, CDR2 YNNKEL (reference sequence). CDR3 length: 19 residues. The CDR3: CASSRIAGPESRPIYGYTF. DNA for the CDR3: TGTGCCAGCAGCCGGATCGCAGGCCCTGAATCCCGTCCTATCTATGGCTACACCTTC.

This clonotype was counted between two and nine times. The chain employs TRBV28 and TRBJ2-5; TRBD1 is a possible D gene (6 bases). The V gene's germline CDR1 is MDHEN and CDR2 SYDVKM. This CDR3 is built from 13 residues. V lost 7 bases, J lost 5 bases, and 14 bases lay in between. CDR3 in DNA: TGTGCCAGCACCCTTCAGGGGATGGAGACCCAGTACTTC. Translation: CASTLQGMETQYF.

There are a few counts of this clonotype. The chain joins TRBV20-1 to TRBJ1-3; a possible D gene is TRBD1 (5 bases). V was pared by 6 bases and J by 2 bases, with 17 bases between. The CDR3 consists of 15 residues. CDR1 is DFQATT and CDR2 is SNEGSKA in the germline V gene (reference sequence). CDR3 region: CSAHQMGDAGNTIYF. As DNA, the CDR3 is TGCAGTGCGCACCAGATGGGGGACGCTGGAAACACCATATATTTT.

This clonotype has only a few counts. J is TRBJ2-5 and V is TRBV28; 11 nucleotides agree with TRBD1. Germline values: CDR1 MDHEN, CDR2 SYDVKM. V lost 5 bases to trimming and J lost 5 bases; unmatched junction nucleotides: 16. The CDR3 totals 18 residues. This chain's CDR3 is CASSGQGASGASEETQYF. The CDR3 DNA follows: TGTGCCAGCAGTGGACAGGGGGCCTCAGGGGCTTCTGAGGAGACCCAGTACTTC.

In its sample, this clonotype was seen many times. The chain couples TRBV7-9 to TRBJ1-4, with D hard to call. The CDR3 sequence is 15 residues long. Trimming pared 1 base from V and 3 bases from J, leaving 9 bases between. The germline V gene encodes CDR1 SEHNR and CDR2 FQNEAQ (reference sequence). This chain's CDR3 is CASSLGVSPNEKLFF. Here the CDR3 DNA reads TGTGCCAGCAGCTTAGGCGTCAGCCCTAATGAAAAACTGTTTTTT.

A few counts support this clonotype. The germline gene is not matched at one end of the junction; a read error may be the cause. V and J are TRBV27 and TRBJ1-1; 8 nucleotides match TRBD1. The CDR3 covers 14 residues. Per the germline V gene, CDR1 is MNHEY and CDR2 is SMNVEV (reference sequence). The chain's CDR3 is CASSLMDRVGKALF. The CDR3 nucleotides are TGTGCCAGCAGTCTTATGGACAGGGTTGGCAAAGCTCTCTTT.

This clonotype was seen many times. The V call is TRBV4-3, the J call TRBJ1-5; the D is unclear. Germline values: CDR1 LGHNA, CDR2 YSLEER. CDR3 length: 15 residues. Trimming pared 0 bases from V and 3 bases from J, leaving 9 bases between. The CDR3 loop is CASSQDGQINQPQHF. CDR3 bases: TGCGCCAGCAGCCAAGATGGGCAGATCAATCAGCCCCAGCATTTT.

At least ten counts were recorded for this clonotype. J is TRBJ2-1 and V is TRBV19, with no clear D. There are 12 residues in the CDR3. V lost 4 bases to trimming and J lost 7 bases, with 8 bases between them. Germline CDR1 is LNHDA and CDR2 is SQIVND (reference sequence). The DNA of the CDR3 is TGTGCCAGTAGTACCGGACCTAATGAGCAGTTCTTC. Its protein is CASSTGPNEQFF. The full variable domain, completed using reference TRBV19 and TRBJ2-1, is DGGITQSPKYLFRKEGQNVTLSCEQNLNHDAMYWYRQDPGQGLRLIYYSQIVNDFQKGDIAEGYSVSREKKESFPLTVTSAQKNPTAFYLCASSTGPNEQFFGPGTRLTVL.

Of note for this clonotype: This may arise from a read error, as a much more abundant clone is one base away. V usage is TRBV29-1 and J usage is TRBJ2-1, with D uncertain. Germline V gene sequence: CDR1 SQVTM, CDR2 ANQGSEA. This CDR3 contains 12 residues. The V end lost 3 bases, the J end lost 7 bases, and 10 bases lay between the germline ends. The chain's CDR3 is CSVEVLGNEQFF. The CDR3, as DNA: TGCAGCGTTGAGGTCCTAGGGAATGAGCAGTTCTTC.

This clonotype showed up just a few times. This chain joins TRBV6-2 or TRBV6-3 and TRBJ2-1, with 7 nucleotides matching TRBD2. This CDR3 is 14 amino acids long. CDR1 and CDR2 (germline): MNHEY, SVGEGT. The junction had 10 bases not matched to a gene; V was cut back by 10 bases and J by 4 bases. CDR3 sequence (DNA): TGTGCCACCCTGACGGGACTACCGTACAATGAGCAGTTCTTC. This sequence encodes CATLTGLPYNEQFF.

Ten or more counts support this clonotype. This sequence joins TRBV7-9 and TRBJ2-7; 8 positions match TRBD1. Losses at the gene ends were 4 bases for V and 2 bases for J; bases not matched to a gene: 4. Germline V gene data show CDR1 as SEHNR and CDR2 as FQNEAQ (reference sequence). This CDR3 is built from 14 residues. Here the CDR3 reads CASSSGQGTYEQYF. CDR3 nucleotides: TGTGCCAGCAGCTCCGGACAGGGCACCTACGAGCAGTACTTC.

This clonotype was detected many times. J is TRBJ2-2 and V is TRBV5-1; TRBD1 matches at 8 bases. Germline V gene lookup returns CDR1 SGHRS and CDR2 YFSETQ. Unmatched junction bases numbered 6, after V lost 4 bases and J lost 1 base. This CDR3 contains 16 residues. CDR3 nucleotide sequence: TGCGCCAGCAGCCCCTCAGGGGGCGAGAACACCGGGGAGCTGTTTTTT. Its translation is CASSPSGGENTGELFF.

This clonotype was counted at least ten times. The J gene is TRBJ2-7, the V gene TRBV5-1, with 9 positions matching TRBD1. Per germline, CDR1 SGHRS and CDR2 YFSETQ. With V trimmed by 4 bases and J by 4 bases, 6 bases remained unmatched. The CDR3 extends over 14 amino acids. CDR3 nucleotide sequence: TGCGCCAGCAGCCCAGCCGGGACAGGGTACGAGCAGTACTTC. This codes for CASSPAGTGYEQYF.

The chain has TRBV7-9 and TRBJ2-3; the match to TRBD2 covers 7 bases. The V segment lost 7 bases and the J segment 0 bases; nucleotides outside the gene matches: 7. Germline values: CDR1 SEHNR, CDR2 FQNEAQ (reference sequence). The CDR3 is 15 residues long. The CDR3 coding sequence is TGTGCCAGCATCATTCCTAGCGGAAGCACAGATACGCAGTATTTT. Translated, it gives CASIIPSGSTDTQYF.

Comment on this clonotype: A much larger clone is a single base away; this may be a read error. The chain recombines TRBV28 with TRBJ2-3, with a possible D match to TRBD2 (6 bases). With 10 bases removed from V and 0 bases from J, the gap between germline ends came to 14 bases. The CDR3 contains 14 residues. The V gene's germline CDR1 is MDHEN and CDR2 SYDVKM. CDR3 amino acids: CATGGATSTDTQYF. CDR3 coding DNA: TGTGCCACCGGGGGAGCAACTAGCACAGATACGCAGTATTTT.

This chain connects TRBV11-2 to TRBJ2-1; TRBD2 aligns across 12 bases. The ends lost 0 bases at V and 4 bases at J; junction bases unmatched: 7. This CDR3 is 18 amino acids long. From germline, CDR1 is SGHAT and CDR2 FQNNGV. The DNA of the CDR3 is TGTGCCAGCAGCTTAGATGGGACTAGCGGGCCACTATACAATGAGCAGTTCTTC. It encodes CASSLDGTSGPLYNEQFF.

The J gene is TRBJ2-2, the V gene TRBV12-3 or TRBV12-4; D may be TRBD1 or TRBD2 (7 bases each). Trimming removed 7 bases at V and 6 bases at J, with 15 bases between. The CDR3 loop spans 14 amino acids. The CDR3 here is CASIWEGAAGELFF. In DNA, the CDR3 is TGTGCCAGCATCTGGGAGGGGGCGGCCGGGGAGCTGTTTTTT.